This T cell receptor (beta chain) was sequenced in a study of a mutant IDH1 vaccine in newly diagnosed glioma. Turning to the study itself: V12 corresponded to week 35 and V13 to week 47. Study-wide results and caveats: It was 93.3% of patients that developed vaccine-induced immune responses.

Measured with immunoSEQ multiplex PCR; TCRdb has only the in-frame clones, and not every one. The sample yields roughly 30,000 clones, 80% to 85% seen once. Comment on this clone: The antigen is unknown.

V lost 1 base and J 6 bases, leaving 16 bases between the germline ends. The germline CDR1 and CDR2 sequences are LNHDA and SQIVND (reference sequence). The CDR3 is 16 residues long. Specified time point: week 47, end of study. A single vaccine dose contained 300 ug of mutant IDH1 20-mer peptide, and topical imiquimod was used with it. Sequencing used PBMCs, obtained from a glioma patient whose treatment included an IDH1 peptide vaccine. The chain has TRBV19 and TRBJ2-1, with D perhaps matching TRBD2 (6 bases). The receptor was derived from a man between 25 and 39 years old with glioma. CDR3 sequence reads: CASSIGTTTRVNEQFF. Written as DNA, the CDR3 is TGTGCCAGTAGTATAGGGACTACAACCAGGGTCAATGAGCAGTTCTTC. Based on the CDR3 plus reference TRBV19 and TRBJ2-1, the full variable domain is DGGITQSPKYLFRKEGQNVTLSCEQNLNHDAMYWYRQDPGQGLRLIYYSQIVNDFQKGDIAEGYSVSREKKESFPLTVTSAQKNPTAFYLCASSIGTTTRVNEQFFGPGTRLTVL.